The rows below give T cell receptor beta chains drawn from one sample of a study of T-cell reconstitution after alpha-beta-depleted transplantation in children. TCRdb re-analysed the PCR reads in MiXCR, keeping a single row per CDR3 protein. The table includes around 200,000 distinct CDR3 sequences, approximately 6.8% detected once. Sequenced material: PBMCs from the stem cell graft donor, taken from the stem cell graft. These receptors came from a human donor who donated a stem cell graft to a child with Wiskott-Aldrich syndrome. Each CDR3 is given without its conserved first and last residue. Each record gives: V gene, clone size, CDR3 protein. For some rows the clone size is stated as once, few or many, or as a class when expanded; others skip it.

v_gene: TRBV7-8
abundance: .
CDR3aa: ASSAGRQPQH

v_gene: TRBV20-1
abundance: many
CDR3aa: SARLQGKNTEAF

v_gene: TRBV20-1
abundance: many
CDR3aa: SASRTATYEQY

v_gene: TRBV13
abundance: many
CDR3aa: ASSSMTGAAEAF

v_gene: TRBV11-2
abundance: many
CDR3aa: ASTAGSGYT

v_gene: TRBV10-3
abundance: many
CDR3aa: AIRETGKGTGELF

v_gene: TRBV4-1
abundance: many
CDR3aa: ASSQHDMNTEAF

v_gene: TRBV12-3/TRBV12-4
abundance: many
CDR3aa: ASSFNIYEQY

v_gene: TRBV5-1
abundance: .
CDR3aa: ARSLDPNTEAF

v_gene: TRBV19
abundance: few
CDR3aa: ASSRGQSQNQPQH

v_gene: TRBV15
abundance: many
CDR3aa: ATSRDFGQSSEY

v_gene: TRBV5-1
abundance: few
CDR3aa: ASSPQGGLTEQF

v_gene: TRBV12-3/TRBV12-4
abundance: many
CDR3aa: ASSLGSGSFDEQF

v_gene: TRBV27
abundance: many
CDR3aa: ASSKMNSYNSPLH

v_gene: TRBV15
abundance: many
CDR3aa: ATRTSRGPDTEAF

v_gene: TRBV5-1
abundance: many
CDR3aa: ASSQGLAAYNEQF

v_gene: TRBV3-1
abundance: few
CDR3aa: ASSQDLRNTEAF

v_gene: TRBV11-2
abundance: many
CDR3aa: ASSLVLGRSGEQY

v_gene: TRBV5-1
abundance: .
CDR3aa: ASSLGLGGTGELF

v_gene: TRBV24-1
abundance: few
CDR3aa: ATSEQASNQPQH

v_gene: TRBV6-5
abundance: many
CDR3aa: ASSNWGQMNTEAF

v_gene: TRBV12-3/TRBV12-4
abundance: many
CDR3aa: ASSLRFSNQPQH

v_gene: TRBV7-2
abundance: many
CDR3aa: ASSSRSNEKLF

v_gene: TRBV24-1
abundance: many
CDR3aa: ATSEGRSTEAF

v_gene: TRBV4-1
abundance: many
CDR3aa: ASSQGVMGYGYT

v_gene: TRBV29-1
abundance: many
CDR3aa: SVVGAGQGLDEQF

v_gene: TRBV24-1
abundance: many
CDR3aa: ATSDPGNTEAF

v_gene: TRBV6-5
abundance: many
CDR3aa: ASSWTDFGNNEQF

v_gene: TRBV7-2
abundance: many
CDR3aa: ASSLERGGYSYEQY

v_gene: TRBV5-1
abundance: many
CDR3aa: ASSLDLGGTRMEKLF

v_gene: TRBV7-8
abundance: many
CDR3aa: ASAGHYNEQF

v_gene: TRBV4-1
abundance: many
CDR3aa: ASSQVHTDNYGYT

v_gene: TRBV3-1
abundance: many
CDR3aa: ASSPETGGYT

v_gene: TRBV30
abundance: .
CDR3aa: AWSPGTGGYYNSPLH

v_gene: TRBV6-2/TRBV6-3
abundance: .
CDR3aa: ASSYIRTGNNEQY

v_gene: TRBV6-1
abundance: many
CDR3aa: ASSVSGTDNSPLH

v_gene: TRBV5-5
abundance: many
CDR3aa: ASSRTQGSSYNEQF

v_gene: TRBV5-1
abundance: many
CDR3aa: ASSSGQGASSYEQY

v_gene: TRBV24-1
abundance: many
CDR3aa: ATSRETDTQY

v_gene: TRBV27
abundance: many
CDR3aa: ASSLIPPGQGNQPQH

v_gene: TRBV12-3/TRBV12-4
abundance: many
CDR3aa: ASSLVRGTTDTQY

v_gene: TRBV5-1
abundance: many
CDR3aa: ASRNSGAGTDTQY

v_gene: TRBV20-1
abundance: many
CDR3aa: SAIAGQPNTGELF

v_gene: TRBV30
abundance: .
CDR3aa: MGTGQAVTDTQY

v_gene: TRBV5-1
abundance: many
CDR3aa: ASSLTGTRGDEQY

v_gene: TRBV5-6
abundance: many
CDR3aa: ASSYGPGTANNEQF

v_gene: TRBV7-2
abundance: many
CDR3aa: ASSLRDGYYGYT

v_gene: TRBV12-3/TRBV12-4
abundance: many
CDR3aa: ASSLRVSEGSNQPQH

v_gene: TRBV5-1
abundance: few
CDR3aa: ASSSPEGINYGYT

v_gene: TRBV7-2
abundance: many
CDR3aa: ASSLEPGGLDTQY

v_gene: TRBV29-1
abundance: many
CDR3aa: SVAGGADTQY

v_gene: TRBV27
abundance: many
CDR3aa: ASSPRTSSATQY